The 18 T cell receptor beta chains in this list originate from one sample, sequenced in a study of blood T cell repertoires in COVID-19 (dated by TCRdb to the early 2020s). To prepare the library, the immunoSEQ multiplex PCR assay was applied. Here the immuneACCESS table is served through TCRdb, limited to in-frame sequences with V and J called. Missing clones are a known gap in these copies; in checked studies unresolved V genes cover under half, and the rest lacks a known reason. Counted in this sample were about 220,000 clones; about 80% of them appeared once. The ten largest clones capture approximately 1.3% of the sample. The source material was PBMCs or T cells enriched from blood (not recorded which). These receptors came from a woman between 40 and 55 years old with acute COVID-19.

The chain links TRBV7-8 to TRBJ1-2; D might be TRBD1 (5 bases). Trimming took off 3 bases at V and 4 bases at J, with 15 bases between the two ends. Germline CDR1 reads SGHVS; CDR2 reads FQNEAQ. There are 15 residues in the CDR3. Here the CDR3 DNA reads TGTGCCAGCAGCTTCTACAGGTCCCTTTCCTATGGCTACACCTTC. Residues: CASSFYRSLSYGYTF.

In nucleotides, the CDR3 is TGTGCCACCAGTAAGGTCGGGGGGTTCGGGGAGCTGTTTTTT. This translates into CATSKVGGFGELFF. The rearrangement uses TRBV24-1 and TRBJ2-2, with 7 bases aligning to TRBD2. The J segment lost 7 bases and the V segment lost 6 bases, leaving 7 bases of the junction unmatched. Germline CDR1 and CDR2: KGHDR and SFDVKD. The CDR3 has 14 amino acids.

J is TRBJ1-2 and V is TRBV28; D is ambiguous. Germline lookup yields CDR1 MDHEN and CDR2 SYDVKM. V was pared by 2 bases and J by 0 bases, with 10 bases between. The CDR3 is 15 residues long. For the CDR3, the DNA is TGTGCCAGCAGTTTAGTCTCTCCCGCTAACTATGGCTACACCTTC. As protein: CASSLVSPANYGYTF.

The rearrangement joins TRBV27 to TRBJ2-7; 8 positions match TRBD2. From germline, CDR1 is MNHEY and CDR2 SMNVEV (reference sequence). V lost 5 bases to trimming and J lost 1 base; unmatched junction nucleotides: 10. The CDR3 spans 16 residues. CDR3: CASSLGRGRGSYEQYF. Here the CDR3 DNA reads TGTGCCAGCAGTCTCGGGAGGGGACGAGGATCCTACGAGCAGTACTTC.

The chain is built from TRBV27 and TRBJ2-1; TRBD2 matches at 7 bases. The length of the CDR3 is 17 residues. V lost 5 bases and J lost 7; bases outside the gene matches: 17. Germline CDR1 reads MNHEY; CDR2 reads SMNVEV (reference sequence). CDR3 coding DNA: TGTGCCAGCAGTACTGCCCGAATAGCGGGCTCTAGGAATGAGCAGTTCTTC. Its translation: CASSTARIAGSRNEQFF.

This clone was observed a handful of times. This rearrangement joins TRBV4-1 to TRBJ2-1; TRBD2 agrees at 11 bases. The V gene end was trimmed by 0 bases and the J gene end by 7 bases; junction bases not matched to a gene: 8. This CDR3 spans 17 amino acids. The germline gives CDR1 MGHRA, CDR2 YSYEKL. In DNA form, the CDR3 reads TGCGCCAGCAGCCAAGATCCGGCTAGCGGGGGGAGGAATGAGCAGTTCTTC. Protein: CASSQDPASGGRNEQFF.

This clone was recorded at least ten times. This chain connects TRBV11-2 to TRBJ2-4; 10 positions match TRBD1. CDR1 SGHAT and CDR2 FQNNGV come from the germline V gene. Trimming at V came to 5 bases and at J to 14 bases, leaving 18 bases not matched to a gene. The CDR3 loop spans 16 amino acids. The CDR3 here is CASSPLGGDRGGPEYF. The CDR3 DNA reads TGTGCCAGCAGCCCCTTAGGGGGGGACAGGGGAGGTCCAGAGTACTTC.

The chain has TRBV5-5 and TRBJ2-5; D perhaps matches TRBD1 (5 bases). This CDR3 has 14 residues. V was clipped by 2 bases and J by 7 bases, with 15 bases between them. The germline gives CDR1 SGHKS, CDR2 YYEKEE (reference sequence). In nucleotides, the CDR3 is TGTGCCAGCAGCTTACGACAGCCAGTAGGGACCCAGTACTTC. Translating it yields CASSLRQPVGTQYF. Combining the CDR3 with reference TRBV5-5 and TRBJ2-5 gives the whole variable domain DAGVTQSPTHLIKTRGQQVTLRCSPISGHKSVSWYQQVLGQGPQFIFQYYEKEERGRGNFPDRFSARQFPNYSSELNVNALLLGDSALYLCASSLRQPVGTQYFGPGTRLLVL.

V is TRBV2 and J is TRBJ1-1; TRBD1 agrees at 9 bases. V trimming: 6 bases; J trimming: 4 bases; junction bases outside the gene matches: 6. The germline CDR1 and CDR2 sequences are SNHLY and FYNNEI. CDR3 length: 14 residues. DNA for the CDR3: TGTGCCAGCAGCCAAACAGGGGGCGGCACTGAAGCTTTCTTT. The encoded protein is CASSQTGGGTEAFF.

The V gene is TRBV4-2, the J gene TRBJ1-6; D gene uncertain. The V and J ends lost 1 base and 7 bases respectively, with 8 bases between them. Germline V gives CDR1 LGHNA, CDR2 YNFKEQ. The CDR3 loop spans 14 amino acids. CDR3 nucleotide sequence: TGTGCCAGCAGCCAAGGGGCAGTAAATTCACCCCTCCACTTT. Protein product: CASSQGAVNSPLHF.

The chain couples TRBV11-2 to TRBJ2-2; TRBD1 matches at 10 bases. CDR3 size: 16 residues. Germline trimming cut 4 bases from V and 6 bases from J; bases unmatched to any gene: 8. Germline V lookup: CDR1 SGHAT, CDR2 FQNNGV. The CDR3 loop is CASSSGQGGRAGELFF. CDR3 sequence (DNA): TGTGCCAGCAGCTCCGGACAGGGGGGAAGGGCCGGGGAGCTGTTTTTT. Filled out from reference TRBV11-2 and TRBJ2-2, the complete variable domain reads EAGVAQSPRYKIIEKRQSVAFWCNPISGHATLYWYQQILGQGPKLLIQFQNNGVVDDSQLPKDRFSAERLKGVDSTLKIQPAKLEDSAVYLCASSSGQGGRAGELFFGEGSRLTVL.

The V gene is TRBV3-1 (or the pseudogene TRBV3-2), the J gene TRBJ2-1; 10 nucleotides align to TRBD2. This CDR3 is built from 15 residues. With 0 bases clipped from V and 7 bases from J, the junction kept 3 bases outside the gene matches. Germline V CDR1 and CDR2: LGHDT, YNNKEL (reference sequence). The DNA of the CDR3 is TGTGCCAGCAGCCAAGAAGCGGGAGGGCGTAATGAGCAGTTCTTC. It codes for CASSQEAGGRNEQFF.

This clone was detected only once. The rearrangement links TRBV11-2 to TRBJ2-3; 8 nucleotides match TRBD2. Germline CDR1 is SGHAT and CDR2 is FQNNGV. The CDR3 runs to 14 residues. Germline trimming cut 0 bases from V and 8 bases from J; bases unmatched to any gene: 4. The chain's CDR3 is CASSLDRTSSTQYF. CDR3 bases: TGTGCCAGCAGCTTAGATAGGACTAGCAGTACGCAGTATTTT.

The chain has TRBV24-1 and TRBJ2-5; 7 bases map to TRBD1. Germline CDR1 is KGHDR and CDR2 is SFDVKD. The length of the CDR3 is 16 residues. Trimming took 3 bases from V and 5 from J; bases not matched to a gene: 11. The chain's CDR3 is CATSDGDRALKETQYF. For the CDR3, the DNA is TGTGCCACCAGTGATGGAGACAGGGCCCTAAAGGAGACCCAGTACTTC.

CDR3 amino acids: CASSFFRNRGSNQPQHF. The CDR3 DNA reads as TGTGCCAGCAGCTTTTTCAGGAACCGGGGGAGCAATCAGCCCCAGCATTTT. This chain connects TRBV7-9 to TRBJ1-5; the D gene is possibly TRBD1 (5 bases). From germline, CDR1 is SEHNR and CDR2 FQNEAQ (reference sequence). The germline V and J ends were trimmed by 3 bases and 1 base, with 16 bases remaining between them. The CDR3 length is 17 residues.

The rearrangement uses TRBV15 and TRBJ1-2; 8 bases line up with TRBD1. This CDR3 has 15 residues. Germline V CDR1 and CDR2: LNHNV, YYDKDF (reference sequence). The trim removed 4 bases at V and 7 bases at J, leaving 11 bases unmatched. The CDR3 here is CATSTSRTGYGGYTF. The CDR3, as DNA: TGTGCCACCAGCACGTCCAGGACAGGGTATGGTGGCTACACCTTC.

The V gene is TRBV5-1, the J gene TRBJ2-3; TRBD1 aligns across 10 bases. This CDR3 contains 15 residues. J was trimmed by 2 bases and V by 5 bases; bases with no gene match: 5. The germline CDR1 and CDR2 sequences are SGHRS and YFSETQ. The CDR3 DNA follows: TGCGCCAGCAGTCTAGGACAGGGGGTCACAGATACGCAGTATTTT. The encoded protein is CASSLGQGVTDTQYF.

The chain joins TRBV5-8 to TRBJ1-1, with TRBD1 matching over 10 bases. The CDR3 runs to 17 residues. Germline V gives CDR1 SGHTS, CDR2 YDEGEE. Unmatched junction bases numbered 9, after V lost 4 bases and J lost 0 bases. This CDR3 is CASSPRGTGDMNTEAFF. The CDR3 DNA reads TGTGCCAGCAGCCCGAGAGGGACAGGGGACATGAACACTGAAGCTTTCTTT.